Shown below are 15 T cell receptor beta chains from a single sample sequenced in a study of CD8+ T cells in alopecia areata. Once RNA had been extracted, it was reverse transcribed into cDNA to act as the sequencing template. Sequenced by immunoSEQ multiplex PCR; TCRdb stores in-frame clones only, minus some. The sample has roughly 250,000 clones; less than 80% are singletons. The material was CD4+ T cells sorted from blood, obtained at week 0. Receptors were obtained from a human donor with alopecia areata.

V gene TRBV6-1 combines with J gene TRBJ2-7; TRBD2 aligns across 9 bases. Germline CDR1 is MNHNS and CDR2 is SASEGT. The J segment lost 0 bases and the V segment lost 7 bases, leaving 7 bases of the junction unmatched. The CDR3 is made up of 15 amino acids. CDR3 region: CASNTKRGASYEQYF. The DNA of the CDR3 is TGTGCCAGCAATACTAAGCGGGGGGCCTCCTACGAGCAGTACTTC.

V usage is TRBV11-3 and J usage is TRBJ2-5; D is uncertain. The CDR3 loop spans 15 amino acids. V was shortened by 4 bases and J by 5 bases, with 17 bases between the two germline ends. CDR1 and CDR2 from the germline V gene are SGHNT and YENEEA. The CDR3 DNA follows: TGTGCCAGCAGCTCCCCTGAGTGGGGTCTGGAGACCCAGTACTTC. This encodes CASSSPEWGLETQYF.

V gene TRBV5-6 combines with J gene TRBJ2-6, with 7 bases identical to TRBD1. Germline-derived CDR1 and CDR2 are SGHDT and YYEEEE. The CDR3 sequence is 16 residues long. With V trimmed by 0 bases and J by 0 bases, 0 bases remained unmatched. The CDR3 region is CASSLGDSSGANVLTF. CDR3 nucleotides: TGTGCCAGCAGCTTGGGGGACAGCTCTGGGGCCAACGTCCTGACTTTC.

This chain connects TRBV10-1 to TRBJ2-2; TRBD2 is a possible D gene (6 bases). Trimming left V 5 bases short and J 2 bases short, with 12 bases between. The CDR3 runs 15 residues. Germline V gene data show CDR1 as WNHNN and CDR2 as SYGVQD (reference sequence). For the CDR3, the DNA is TGCGCCAGCAGTAAAATCGGGGGTAACACCGGGGAGCTGTTTTTT. Amino acids: CASSKIGGNTGELFF.

The chain employs TRBV30 and TRBJ1-2; D gene ambiguous. Per the germline V gene, CDR1 is GTSNPN and CDR2 is SVGIG (reference sequence). Trimming removed 2 bases at V and 3 bases at J, with 7 bases between. CDR3 length equals 12 residues. CDR3 coding DNA: TGTGCCTGGAGTATGGGAGACTATGGCTACACCTTC. It encodes CAWSMGDYGYTF.

The rearrangement uses TRBV30 and TRBJ2-2, with 7 bases lining up with TRBD2. With V trimmed by 6 bases and J by 5 bases, 12 bases remained unmatched. CDR3 length equals 15 residues. The germline V gene encodes CDR1 GTSNPN and CDR2 SVGIG (reference sequence). The CDR3 DNA is TGTGCCTGTCAACCCGGGGGGTTGAGGACCGGGGAGCTGTTTTTT. Its translation is CACQPGGLRTGELFF.

This clone has just a few counts. DNA of the CDR3: TGCAGCGTTGAAGATCCGGGGCTTGAGGAGACCCAGTACTTC. Amino acids: CSVEDPGLEETQYF. The rearrangement links TRBV29-1 to TRBJ2-5, with D possibly being TRBD1 or TRBD2 (5 bases each). The CDR3 has 14 residues. Germline-derived CDR1 and CDR2 are SQVTM and ANQGSEA. V lost 0 bases to trimming and J lost 5 bases, with 13 bases between them.

The chain links TRBV7-9 to TRBJ2-3, with TRBD1 matching 7 bases. Germline values: CDR1 SEHNR, CDR2 FQNEAQ (reference sequence). With V trimmed by 1 base and J by 6 bases, 7 bases remained unmatched. There are 15 residues in the CDR3. Written as DNA, the CDR3 is TGTGCCAGCAGCTTAGGGGACAGTCCGGAGGATACGCAGTATTTT. It is translated as CASSLGDSPEDTQYF.

This clone turned up a few times. The chain links TRBV5-4 to TRBJ2-2; 11 nucleotides line up with TRBD2. Germline V gene sequence: CDR1 SGHNT, CDR2 YYREEE (reference sequence). V was clipped by 0 bases and J by 8 bases; unmatched bases: 3. The CDR3 is made up of 15 amino acids. The CDR3 coding sequence is TGTGCCAGCAGCTTGGTAGCGGGGGGGCCTGGGGAGCTGTTTTTT. As protein: CASSLVAGGPGELFF.

J is TRBJ2-3 and V is TRBV29-1; no definite D call. V dropped 4 bases and J dropped 5 bases, with 7 bases sitting between them. This CDR3 has 11 amino acids. Germline assignment: CDR1 SQVTM and CDR2 ANQGSEA. The CDR3 reads CSVGQRDTQYF. The CDR3 bases are TGCAGCGTTGGTCAGAGAGATACGCAGTATTTT.

The V gene is TRBV6-6, the J gene TRBJ1-1; no firm D call. V lost 8 bases and J 2 bases, leaving 3 bases between the germline ends. The CDR3 loop spans 10 amino acids. CDR1 and CDR2 from the germline V gene are MNHNY and SVGAGI (reference sequence). CDR3 loop: CASQNTEAFF. The CDR3 nucleotides read TGTGCCAGCCAAAACACTGAAGCTTTCTTT.

Remarks on this clone: The sample carries other DNA sequences with the same CDR3. J is TRBJ2-1 and V is TRBV5-1; D unclear. The germline V gene encodes CDR1 SGHRS and CDR2 YFSETQ. With 4 bases removed from V and 3 bases from J, the gap between germline ends came to 5 bases. The CDR3 runs 12 residues. This chain's CDR3 is CASSLVYNEQFF. The CDR3 DNA is TGCGCCAGCAGCCTTGTCTACAATGAGCAGTTCTTC.

The rearrangement joins TRBV18 to TRBJ2-2; D is unclear. Germline V gene lookup returns CDR1 KGHSH and CDR2 LQKENI. The ends were cut back, 1 base at V and 0 bases at J, with 9 bases in the middle. This CDR3 contains 16 residues. The CDR3 nucleotides are TGTGCCAGCTCACCACTTCTAACAGCGAACACCGGGGAGCTGTTTTTT. Amino acid sequence: CASSPLLTANTGELFF.

The chain couples TRBV29-1 to TRBJ2-3; D is uncertain. Germline V gives CDR1 SQVTM, CDR2 ANQGSEA. Trimming took off 4 bases at V and 0 bases at J, with 8 bases between the two ends. The CDR3 runs 13 residues. Here the CDR3 DNA reads TGCAGCGTTGCTAGGGCCAGCACAGATACGCAGTATTTT. The encoded protein is CSVARASTDTQYF.

The chain uses TRBV9 and TRBJ2-1; D possibly corresponds to TRBD2 (7 bases). V was shortened by 5 bases and J by 0 bases, with 12 bases between the two germline ends. This CDR3 spans 15 amino acids. Germline-derived CDR1 and CDR2 are SGDLS and YYNGEE. The CDR3 region has the DNA TGTGCCAGCAGTGCGGGGGCAAGCTCCTACAATGAGCAGTTCTTC. It yields the protein CASSAGASSYNEQFF.